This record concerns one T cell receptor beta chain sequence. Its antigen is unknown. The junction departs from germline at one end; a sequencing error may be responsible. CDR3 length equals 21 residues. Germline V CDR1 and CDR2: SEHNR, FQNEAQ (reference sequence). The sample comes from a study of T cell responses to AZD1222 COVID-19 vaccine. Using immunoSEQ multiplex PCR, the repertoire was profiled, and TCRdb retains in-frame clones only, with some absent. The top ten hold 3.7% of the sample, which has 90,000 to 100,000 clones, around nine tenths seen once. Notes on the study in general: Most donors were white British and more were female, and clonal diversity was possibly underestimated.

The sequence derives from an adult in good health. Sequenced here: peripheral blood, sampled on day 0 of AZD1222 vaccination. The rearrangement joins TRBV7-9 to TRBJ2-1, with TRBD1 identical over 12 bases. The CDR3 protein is CASSTKGGTGGRGANGNEQFF. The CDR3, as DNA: TGTGCCAGCAGCACAAAGGGGGGGACAGGGGGCCGAGGAGCGAACGGCAATGAACAGTTCTTC.